This TCR beta chain was retrieved from a study of blood T cell repertoires in COVID-19. Study-wide background: Donors in the United States, Italy and Spain gave samples during acute or convalescent COVID-19. PBMCs, B-cell-depleted T cells, or T cells provided the cDNA or gDNA that made up the material.

Trimming pared 11 bases from V and 2 bases from J, leaving 9 bases between. The V gene's germline CDR1 is MNHEY and CDR2 SVGAGI. CDR3 length: 11 amino acids. Per the original methods: Amplified reference gene primers provided the basis for estimating nucleated cell counts. Profiled with immunoSEQ multiplex PCR; TCRdb holds only in-frame clones, not every one. V, J and clone size were drawn from that table, and D and trimming were deduced from the DNA. This sample has a few hundred thousand clones, with about 87% found just once. The receptor comes from a woman between 45 and 60 years old with acute or convalescent COVID-19. This chain uses TRBV6-5 with TRBJ1-1; D unresolved. Material: peripheral blood. Here the CDR3 DNA reads TGTGCCCTTCGTTTAAACACTGAAGCTTTCTTT. Amino acid sequence: CALRLNTEAFF.